These 27 T cell receptor beta chains came from one sample sequenced in a study of vaccination and CD4 T cells after COVID-19. Sequence data for DNA of cultured CD4+ T cells were generated by the Oncomine TCR Beta short-read assay. TCRdb reprocessed the PCR reads with MiXCR, giving one entry per CDR3 protein. The sample consists of 4,000 to 6,500 distinct CDR3 sequences, 46% of them appearing once. No antigen is known for these receptors. Regarding treatment: approximately nine-day PBMC culture with coronavirus spike peptide pools or control peptides (ViraFEST assay). Source material: CD4+ T cells from blood, cultured in vitro. The origin of the receptors is a human donor who had recovered from COVID-19.

The chain joins TRBV7-8 to TRBJ1-1, with D perhaps matching TRBD1 (6 bases). V was shortened by 6 bases and J by 8 bases, with 13 bases between the two germline ends. Germline CDR1 is SGHVS and CDR2 is FQNEAQ. This CDR3 region has 12 residues. The CDR3 sequence: CASRGRGGEAFF. CDR3 in DNA: TGTGCCAGCAGGGGAAGAGGGGGAGAAGCTTTCTTT.

This chain connects TRBV30 to TRBJ2-5; 9 bases align to TRBD2. CDR3 length: 13 residues. Germline-derived CDR1 and CDR2 are GTSNPN and SVGIG (reference sequence). V was pared by 0 bases and J by 7 bases, with 3 bases of the junction left unmatched. CDR3 region: CAWSVAGGGTQYF. The CDR3 DNA reads as TGTGCCTGGAGTGTAGCGGGGGGAGGGACCCAGTACTTC.

This chain uses TRBV5-8 with TRBJ1-4; 7 nucleotides agree with TRBD1. The V and J ends lost 4 bases and 8 bases, in that order; junction bases with no gene match: 11. The germline gives CDR1 SGHTS, CDR2 YDEGEE. The CDR3 runs 15 residues. The CDR3 sequence is CASSPTGTVMEKLFF. The CDR3 DNA reads TGTGCCAGCAGCCCCACCGGGACAGTAATGGAAAAACTGTTTTTT.

The table lists this clonotype with a count of one. This sequence joins TRBV5-4 and TRBJ2-7, with 11 bases lining up with TRBD2. This CDR3 has 19 amino acids. Germline V gene lookup returns CDR1 SGHNT and CDR2 YYREEE (reference sequence). Germline trimming cut 0 bases from V and 0 bases from J; bases unmatched to any gene: 11. CDR3 residues: CASSLAGTSGGRSSYEQYF. The CDR3 DNA reads as TGTGCCAGCAGCTTGGCCGGTACTAGCGGGGGTCGCAGCTCCTACGAGCAGTACTTC. The full variable domain, with the rest looked up from reference TRBV5-4 and TRBJ2-7, is ETGVTQSPTHLIKTRGQQVTLRCSSQSGHNTVSWYQQALGQGPQFIFQYYREEENGRGNFPPRFSGLQFPNYSSELNVNALELDDSALYLCASSLAGTSGGRSSYEQYFGPGTRLTVT.

The chain links TRBV7-9 to TRBJ1-1; maybe TRBD1 (5 bases). The V gene lost 4 bases and the J gene lost 0 bases, with 9 bases spanning the gap. CDR1 SEHNR and CDR2 FQNEAQ come from the germline V gene (reference sequence). This CDR3 has 14 residues. CDR3 region: CASSSGRMNTEAFF. DNA of the CDR3: TGTGCCAGCAGCTCGGGACGGATGAACACTGAAGCTTTCTTT.

The chain recombines TRBV5-1 with TRBJ2-3; D may be TRBD1 or TRBD2 (5 bases each). The germline V gene has CDR1 SGHRS and CDR2 YFSETQ. The length of the CDR3 is 13 residues. The V gene lost 3 bases and the J gene lost 0 bases, with 5 bases spanning the gap. The CDR3 reads CASSWDSTDTQYF. CDR3 sequence (DNA): TGCGCCAGCAGCTGGGACAGCACAGATACGCAGTATTTT.

About this clonotype itself: One junction end disagrees with the germline gene, perhaps due to a read error. The rearrangement links TRBV30 to TRBJ2-2; D may be TRBD1 (6 bases). Germline V gene data show CDR1 as GTSNPN and CDR2 as SVGIG (reference sequence). The CDR3 is 15 residues long. The CDR3, as DNA: TGTGCCTGGAGTCTGGACAGACGGAACACCGGGGAGCTGCTTTTT. Translating gives CAWSLDRRNTGELLF. Drawing the rest from reference TRBV30 and TRBJ2-2, the complete variable domain is SQTIHQWPATLVQPVGSPLSLECTVEGTSNPNLYWYRQAAGRGLQLLFYSVGIGQISSEVPQNLSASRPQDRQFILSSKKLLLSDSGFYLCAWSLDRRNTGELLFGEGSRLTVL.

This clonotype is medium-sized within its sample. The V call is TRBV4-3, the J call TRBJ1-5; D is uncertain. Germline lookup yields CDR1 LGHNA and CDR2 YSLEER. The CDR3 is 15 amino acids. V lost 0 bases, J lost 0 bases, and 6 bases lay in between. For the CDR3, the DNA is TGCGCCAGCAGCCAAGATTCATATAGCAATCAGCCCCAGCATTTT. Its translation is CASSQDSYSNQPQHF.

The chain employs TRBV7-9 and TRBJ1-2; D unclear. The V gene lost 2 bases and the J gene lost 5 bases, with 15 bases spanning the gap. The CDR3 is 15 amino acids. CDR1 is SEHNR and CDR2 is FQNEAQ in the germline V gene (reference sequence). The CDR3 region is CASSLYRSRAYGYTF. DNA of the CDR3: TGTGCCAGCAGCTTATATCGGAGTCGGGCTTATGGCTACACCTTC.

This clonotype was observed a single time. The chain uses TRBV7-9 and TRBJ2-1; 10 nucleotides agree with TRBD1. The CDR3 length is 15 residues. The trim removed 5 bases at V and 6 bases at J, leaving 7 bases unmatched. Germline V gene data show CDR1 as SEHNR and CDR2 as FQNEAQ (reference sequence). The chain's CDR3 is CASSPRDRGRNEQFF. Written as DNA, the CDR3 is TGTGCCAGCAGCCCGCGGGACAGGGGACGCAATGAGCAGTTCTTC.

The chain uses TRBV24-1 and TRBJ1-5, with 7 bases matching TRBD1. CDR1 and CDR2 (germline): KGHDR, SFDVKD. This CDR3 is built from 17 residues. The V gene end was trimmed by 4 bases and the J gene end by 2 bases; junction bases not matched to a gene: 10. The CDR3 DNA reads TGTGCCACCAGTGAAACAGGGGCCGGCGGGGGCAATCAGCCCCAGCATTTT. Amino acids: CATSETGAGGGNQPQHF.

V gene TRBV30 combines with J gene TRBJ1-1; tentative D call: TRBD1 (5 bases). In germline, CDR1 is GTSNPN, CDR2 SVGIG (reference sequence). V was shortened by 2 bases and J by 4 bases, with 17 bases between the two germline ends. The CDR3 spans 15 residues. CDR3 nucleotide sequence: TGTGCCTGGAGTCCTACTCGATTGAGGGGCACTGAAGCTTTCTTT. It is translated as CAWSPTRLRGTEAFF. The whole variable domain, filled in from reference TRBV30 and TRBJ1-1, reads SQTIHQWPATLVQPVGSPLSLECTVEGTSNPNLYWYRQAAGRGLQLLFYSVGIGQISSEVPQNLSASRPQDRQFILSSKKLLLSDSGFYLCAWSPTRLRGTEAFFGQGTRLTVV.

This clonotype was seen a few times. The rearrangement links TRBV21-1 to TRBJ1-5; the D segment call TRBD1 is taken from the table without a DNA check. TRBV21-1 is flagged as a pseudogene. The CDR3 is 17 amino acids. Here the CDR3 DNA reads TGTGCCAGCAACCGGGACAGGGGCGAGTATAGCAATCAGCCCCAGCATTTT. Translation: CASNRDRGEYSNQPQHF.

This clonotype was seen just once. The V gene is TRBV11-3, the J gene TRBJ1-2; D is unresolved. Trimming pared 0 bases from V and 2 bases from J, leaving 4 bases between. The CDR3 extends over 13 amino acids. Germline V gene sequence: CDR1 SGHNT, CDR2 YENEEA. The CDR3 sequence is CASSLDMNYGYTF. The CDR3 DNA sequence: TGTGCCAGCAGCTTAGACATGAACTATGGCTACACCTTC.

The genes are TRBV19 and TRBJ1-3, with D maybe TRBD1 (5 bases). Between the trimmed V and J ends, which lost 4 bases and 4 bases, there was a span of 11 bases. The CDR3 length is 14 residues. Germline loops: CDR1 LNHDA, CDR2 SQIVND (reference sequence). The CDR3, as DNA: TGTGCCAGTAGTACACAGGACCCCGGAAACACCATATATTTT. Translating gives CASSTQDPGNTIYF.

The chain joins TRBV24-1 to TRBJ2-5; maybe TRBD1 (5 bases). The CDR3 is made up of 13 amino acids. Germline V lookup: CDR1 KGHDR, CDR2 SFDVKD. With 7 bases removed from V and 5 bases from J, the gap between germline ends came to 13 bases. The CDR3 region is CATSQGGKETQYF. CDR3 sequence (DNA): TGTGCCACCAGCCAGGGTGGGAAGGAGACCCAGTACTTC.

In regard to this clonotype: The missing conserved phenylalanine or tryptophan at the end of this CDR3 makes a read error likely. The gene calls are TRBV30 and TRBJ1-2; 7 bases match TRBD1. The J segment lost 0 bases and the V segment lost 2 bases, leaving 9 bases of the junction unmatched. CDR1 is GTSNPN and CDR2 is SVGIG in the germline V gene (reference sequence). The CDR3 totals 16 residues. This CDR3 is CAWSPTTGATNYGYTL. The CDR3 nucleotides read TGTGCCTGGAGTCCAACCACAGGGGCTACTAACTATGGCTACACCCTC.

The rearrangement uses TRBV5-8 and TRBJ1-5; TRBD1 matches 7 bases. Losses at the gene ends were 4 bases for V and 3 bases for J; bases not matched to a gene: 7. CDR1 and CDR2 from the germline V gene are SGHTS and YDEGEE. The CDR3 sequence is 15 residues long. CDR3 sequence: CASSSGTETNQPQHF. The CDR3 DNA sequence: TGTGCCAGCAGCAGCGGGACAGAGACCAATCAGCCCCAGCATTTT.

The chain employs TRBV20-1 and TRBJ2-5; 7 nucleotides agree with TRBD2. Germline lookup yields CDR1 DFQATT and CDR2 SNEGSKA (reference sequence). V was clipped by 0 bases and J by 5 bases; unmatched bases: 9. The CDR3 has 15 amino acids. Here the CDR3 DNA reads TGCAGTGCTAGAGACACACTAGTGGGGGGGGAGACCCAGTACTTC. It encodes CSARDTLVGGETQYF.

The J gene is TRBJ1-3, the V gene TRBV5-4, with D maybe TRBD1 (5 bases). The CDR3 has 14 amino acids. From germline, CDR1 is SGHNT and CDR2 YYREEE (reference sequence). The V and J ends lost 0 bases and 4 bases respectively, with 8 bases between them. CDR3 in amino acids: CASSLGQGGNTIYF. The CDR3, as DNA: TGTGCCAGCAGCTTGGGTCAGGGCGGAAACACCATATATTTT.

V gene TRBV6-2 or TRBV6-3 combines with J gene TRBJ2-3; TRBD2 agrees at 8 bases. V lost 6 bases, J lost 1 base, and 6 bases stayed unmatched. The CDR3 consists of 15 residues. The germline V gene encodes CDR1 MNHEY and CDR2 SVGEGT. The CDR3 DNA reads TGTGCCAGCAGGAGATCAGCGGGGGGCACAGATACGCAGTATTTT. Translating gives CASRRSAGGTDTQYF.

The V call is TRBV7-2, the J call TRBJ2-7; 8 bases match TRBD1. V lost 4 bases and J lost 5; bases outside the gene matches: 7. The CDR3 has 14 residues. Germline CDR1 reads SGHTA; CDR2 reads FQGNSA. CDR3 loop: CASSSTGTGHEQYF. CDR3 bases: TGTGCCAGCAGCTCCACCGGGACAGGACACGAGCAGTACTTC.

This clonotype was counted only a few times. This sequence joins TRBV6-5 and TRBJ1-1; D possibly corresponds to TRBD1 (6 bases). Germline lookup yields CDR1 MNHEY and CDR2 SVGAGI. CDR3 size: 15 residues. The V and J ends lost 2 bases and 4 bases respectively, with 14 bases between them. The CDR3 DNA sequence: TGTGCCAGCAGTTACCAGCCGACAGGAATCACTGAAGCTTTCTTT. Translation gives CASSYQPTGITEAFF.

This clonotype was recorded a few times. Compared with germline, one end of the junction differs, possibly owing to a read error. This chain links TRBV20-1 with TRBJ1-2; perhaps TRBD1 as D (6 bases). The CDR3 is made up of 12 amino acids. Germline V gene data show CDR1 as DFQATT and CDR2 as SNEGSKA (reference sequence). The DNA for the CDR3 is TGCAGTGCTGGAGATACAGGGTATGGCTACACCTTC. The encoded protein is CSAGDTGYGYTF.

The rearrangement links TRBV7-8 to TRBJ2-7; TRBD1 aligns across 9 bases. Germline V gives CDR1 SGHVS, CDR2 FQNEAQ. Trimming cost V 4 bases and J 2 bases; bases outside gene matches: 9. The CDR3 is 16 amino acids. CDR3 nucleotides: TGTGCCAGCAGCTCGCCCCACCGGGACAGGGCCTACGAGCAGTACTTC. This encodes CASSSPHRDRAYEQYF.

A few counts support this clonotype. The chain has TRBV5-8 and TRBJ1-1; 8 bases line up with TRBD1. This CDR3 region has 15 residues. V lost 2 bases to trimming and J lost 1 base; unmatched junction nucleotides: 4. The V gene's germline CDR1 is SGHTS and CDR2 YDEGEE. CDR3 region: CASSFRDRWNTEAFF. In DNA form, the CDR3 reads TGTGCCAGCAGCTTCCGGGACAGGTGGAACACTGAAGCTTTCTTT. Supplemented by reference TRBV5-8 and TRBJ1-1, the full variable domain reads EAGVTQSPTHLIKTRGQQATLRCSPISGHTSVYWYQQALGLGLQFLLWYDEGEERNRGNFPPRFSGRQFPNYSSELNVNALELEDSALYLCASSFRDRWNTEAFFGQGTRLTVV.

The gene calls are TRBV12-3 or TRBV12-4 and TRBJ2-7; perhaps TRBD1 as D (7 bases). There are 13 residues in the CDR3. V lost 8 bases, J lost 2 bases, and 13 bases lay in between. The CDR3 nucleotides are TGTGCCAGCTCCGCAGGGGGGCCCTACGAGCAGTACTTC. This encodes CASSAGGPYEQYF.